One and the same sample provided the 27 T cell receptor beta chains below, sequenced in a study of early T cells in non-severe SARS-CoV-2 infection. From the 5' RACE reads, TCRdb called clonotypes with MiXCR, one entry per CDR3 protein. Of more than 35,000 distinct CDR3 sequences in the sample, 3.5% to 5% were seen once. The sample comprised whole blood. The receptor set was obtained from an adult who was a healthcare worker with PCR-confirmed SARS-CoV-2 infection or an uninfected control (not recorded which).

Ten or more counts support this clonotype. The chain is built from TRBV7-2 and TRBJ2-7; D possibly corresponds to TRBD1 (7 bases). Germline values: CDR1 SGHTA, CDR2 FQGNSA. This CDR3 has 13 amino acids. Trimming pared 6 bases from V and 5 bases from J, leaving 14 bases between. CDR3 sequence: CASRPGGSNEQYF. The DNA for the CDR3 is TGTGCCAGCAGACCAGGGGGGTCCAACGAGCAGTACTTC.

The sample holds many counts of this clonotype. The rearrangement joins TRBV6-6 to TRBJ1-1; D is uncertain. Trimming left V 10 bases short and J 4 bases short, with 16 bases between. The germline V gene has CDR1 MNHNY and CDR2 SVGAGI (reference sequence). The length of the CDR3 is 13 residues. CDR3 sequence reads: CATIDYPITEAFF. The DNA for the CDR3 is TGTGCCACGATAGATTACCCAATCACTGAAGCTTTCTTT.

At least ten counts were recorded for this clonotype. This chain connects TRBV6-1 to TRBJ2-1, with D perhaps given as TRBD1 or TRBD2 (5 bases each). CDR3 size: 15 residues. Germline V gene sequence: CDR1 MNHNS, CDR2 SASEGT. V was cut by 4 bases and J by 2 bases, with 12 bases left in between. The CDR3 region is CASSATVGAYNEQFF. DNA of the CDR3: TGTGCCAGCAGTGCGACAGTGGGGGCCTACAATGAGCAGTTCTTC.

This clonotype was detected ten times or more. In DNA, the CDR3 is TGTGCCAGCAGTAACCCTTGGGGCAGGGGGGAAAATGAGCAGTTCTTC. It codes for CASSNPWGRGENEQFF. The rearrangement joins TRBV7-6 to TRBJ2-1; TRBD1 is a possible D gene (7 bases). Germline V lookup: CDR1 SGHVS, CDR2 FNYEAQ. Trimming cost V 6 bases and J 7 bases, with 22 bases left between them. The CDR3 loop spans 16 amino acids.

The genes are TRBV7-3 and TRBJ1-3; 12 nucleotides match TRBD1. With 5 bases clipped from V and 3 bases from J, the junction kept 2 bases outside the gene matches. This CDR3 has 15 residues. The germline gives CDR1 SGHTA, CDR2 FQGTGA. CDR3 sequence: CASSRDRGLGNTIYF. CDR3 sequence (DNA): TGTGCCAGCAGCAGGGACAGGGGGCTTGGAAACACCATATATTTT.

This clonotype was picked up many times. CDR3 loop: CSARDPRVNTEAFF. The CDR3 DNA sequence: TGCAGTGCTAGAGATCCCAGGGTGAACACTGAAGCTTTCTTT. The rearrangement links TRBV20-1 to TRBJ1-1, with D maybe TRBD1 (5 bases). The CDR3 covers 14 residues. Germline CDR1 and CDR2: DFQATT and SNEGSKA (reference sequence). The V end lost 0 bases, the J end lost 0 bases, and 8 bases lay between the germline ends.

This clonotype has at least ten counts. This sequence joins TRBV6-1 and TRBJ1-5, with TRBD1 matching over 8 bases. Per the germline V gene, CDR1 is MNHNS and CDR2 is SASEGT. J lost 3 bases, V lost 6 bases, and 7 bases had no gene match. The CDR3 runs 15 residues. In nucleotides, the CDR3 is TGTGCCAGCAGGGCAGGGGGCTATGACAATCAGCCCCAGCATTTT. This gives the protein CASRAGGYDNQPQHF.

The sample holds many counts of this clonotype. V is TRBV15 and J is TRBJ2-3, with no clear D. The ends were cut back, 0 bases at V and 6 bases at J, with 19 bases in the middle. Germline assignment: CDR1 LNHNV and CDR2 YYDKDF (reference sequence). The CDR3 spans 17 residues. The CDR3 protein is CATSRESGNGITDTQYF. The CDR3 bases are TGTGCCACCAGCAGAGAGAGTGGAAACGGAATTACGGATACGCAGTATTTT.

This clonotype was recorded a few times. The chain couples TRBV19 to TRBJ2-3; no definite D call. The CDR3 runs to 16 residues. V lost 3 bases and J lost 2, with 15 bases in between. Germline CDR1 reads LNHDA; CDR2 reads SQIVND (reference sequence). The CDR3 region is CASSILSTGFTDTQYF. The CDR3 nucleotides read TGTGCCAGTAGTATTCTCTCCACTGGATTCACAGATACGCAGTATTTT.

This clonotype has more than one count but fewer than ten. The chain links TRBV25-1 to TRBJ1-2, with D unresolved. The CDR3 is made up of 14 amino acids. The V gene lost 5 bases and the J gene lost 6 bases, with 16 bases spanning the gap. Germline V gene data show CDR1 as MGHDK and CDR2 as SYGVNS. The CDR3 spells CASSPRVIRHGYTF. CDR3 nucleotides: TGTGCCAGCAGTCCTCGTGTAATTCGTCATGGCTACACCTTC.

This clonotype was counted ten times or more. The chain has TRBV6-1 and TRBJ1-6, with D unclear. Trimming took off 0 bases at V and 8 bases at J, with 5 bases between the two ends. From germline, CDR1 is MNHNS and CDR2 SASEGT. The CDR3 loop spans 13 amino acids. DNA of the CDR3: TGTGCCAGCAGTGAAGCGAGGGATTCACCCCTCCACTTT. This sequence encodes CASSEARDSPLHF.

This clonotype was picked up many times. V gene TRBV7-6 combines with J gene TRBJ2-2; 9 positions match TRBD1. Germline V gene lookup returns CDR1 SGHVS and CDR2 FNYEAQ. J was trimmed by 6 bases and V by 5 bases; bases with no gene match: 4. CDR3 length: 14 amino acids. The CDR3 sequence: CASSRDRVPGELFF. The CDR3 region has the DNA TGTGCCAGCAGCCGGGACAGGGTGCCCGGGGAGCTGTTTTTT.

This clonotype was counted at least ten times. The chain carries TRBV18 and TRBJ2-5, with 7 bases that match TRBD2. V lost 7 bases to trimming and J lost 5 bases; unmatched junction nucleotides: 7. The CDR3 sequence is 13 residues long. Germline CDR1 reads KGHSH; CDR2 reads LQKENI. The CDR3, as DNA: TGTGCCAGCTTTGGACTAGTCGGCGAGACCCAGTACTTC. It encodes CASFGLVGETQYF.

This clonotype came up many times. The chain links TRBV28 to TRBJ1-5; TRBD1 is a possible D gene (6 bases). Per germline, CDR1 MDHEN and CDR2 SYDVKM. The germline V and J ends were trimmed by 5 bases and 4 bases, with 18 bases remaining between them. The CDR3 consists of 16 residues. The CDR3 DNA reads as TGTGCCAGCAGTAACCTACTTGCAGGGGAGAATCAGCCCCAGCATTTT. As protein: CASSNLLAGENQPQHF.

This clonotype was counted many times. This chain uses TRBV5-6 with TRBJ2-1; weak D call: TRBD1 (6 bases). The CDR3 spans 14 residues. Trimming removed 5 bases from V and 7 bases from J, with 16 bases in between. Germline V gene lookup returns CDR1 SGHDT and CDR2 YYEEEE. The chain's CDR3 is CASSLGWGPNEQFF. CDR3 bases: TGTGCCAGCAGTCTGGGATGGGGGCCAAATGAGCAGTTCTTC.

This clonotype was recorded at least ten times. The chain joins TRBV7-2 to TRBJ2-7; D ambiguous. This CDR3 has 14 amino acids. Trimming cost V 1 base and J 1 base, with 8 bases left between them. Germline V CDR1 and CDR2: SGHTA, FQGNSA. This CDR3 is CASSLVWGSYEQYF. DNA of the CDR3: TGTGCCAGCAGCTTAGTGTGGGGTTCCTACGAGCAGTACTTC.

This clonotype was observed a handful of times. J is TRBJ2-1 and V is TRBV3-1; D gene unclear. CDR1 is LGHDT, CDR2 YNNKEL, per germline (reference sequence). With 4 bases removed from V and 10 bases from J, the gap between germline ends came to 14 bases. CDR3 length equals 13 residues. The CDR3 spells CASSLKGPGEQFF. In DNA, the CDR3 is TGTGCCAGCAGCCTCAAAGGCCCCGGGGAGCAGTTCTTC.

This clonotype was found a few times. V usage is TRBV7-8 and J usage is TRBJ2-2; 10 positions match TRBD2. Germline lookup yields CDR1 SGHVS and CDR2 FQNEAQ. V dropped 2 bases and J dropped 1; count of bases not matched to a gene: 1. The CDR3 spans 16 residues. CDR3 amino acids: CASSLTSGVNTGELFF. In DNA form, the CDR3 reads TGTGCCAGCAGCTTAACTAGCGGGGTGAACACCGGGGAGCTGTTTTTT.

This clonotype was recorded a few times. The genes are TRBV2 and TRBJ1-1; possible D gene TRBD1, 6 bases. CDR3 size: 12 residues. Trimming cost V 8 bases and J 8 bases, with 15 bases left between them. Per germline, CDR1 SNHLY and CDR2 FYNNEI. CDR3 nucleotide sequence: TGTGCCAGCGTATTCTGGGGGGCAGAAGCTTTCTTT. Amino acids: CASVFWGAEAFF.

This clonotype has ten or more counts. The chain has TRBV4-2 and TRBJ2-7; 10 nucleotides match TRBD2. J lost 4 bases, V lost 4 bases, and 10 bases had no gene match. Germline CDR1 is LGHNA and CDR2 is YNFKEQ. The CDR3 sequence is 16 residues long. DNA of the CDR3: TGTGCCAGCAGCCCAGAGGGAGTAGCGGGGGGATACGAGCAGTACTTC. Translating gives CASSPEGVAGGYEQYF.

This clonotype was seen many times. V is TRBV20-1 and J is TRBJ2-7, with D unclear. V lost 5 bases, J lost 0 bases, and 11 bases lay in between. Germline CDR1 is DFQATT and CDR2 is SNEGSKA (reference sequence). The CDR3 has 13 residues. CDR3 nucleotide sequence: TGCAGTGCTCTCCCTATGAGCTCCTACGAGCAGTACTTC. Its protein product is CSALPMSSYEQYF.

The table lists this clonotype with many counts. The chain links TRBV7-9 to TRBJ1-1, with 10 bases aligning to TRBD1. This CDR3 comprises 15 residues. Germline V gives CDR1 SEHNR, CDR2 FQNEAQ (reference sequence). J was trimmed by 5 bases and V by 5 bases; bases with no gene match: 8. The CDR3 sequence is CASSTLTGGITEAFF. The CDR3 coding sequence is TGTGCCAGCAGCACTTTGACAGGGGGCATTACTGAAGCTTTCTTT.

This clonotype came up many times. The chain links TRBV19 to TRBJ1-5, with TRBD1 as a possible D gene (5 bases). Trimming took 5 bases from V and 2 from J, leaving 13 bases between them. Germline V gene data show CDR1 as LNHDA and CDR2 as SQIVND (reference sequence). The CDR3 extends over 15 amino acids. The CDR3 sequence: CASSFGGEGNQPQHF. In DNA form, the CDR3 reads TGTGCCAGTAGTTTCGGAGGGGAGGGCAATCAGCCCCAGCATTTT.

This clonotype was detected many times. The chain uses TRBV25-1 and TRBJ2-2, with 7 bases matching TRBD1. Losses at the gene ends were 3 bases for V and 4 bases for J; bases not matched to a gene: 8. The germline V gene has CDR1 MGHDK and CDR2 SYGVNS. This CDR3 is built from 16 residues. The CDR3 loop reads CASSDATRGSTGELFF. The CDR3 DNA sequence: TGTGCCAGCAGTGACGCTACCAGGGGGAGCACCGGGGAGCTGTTTTTT.

There are many counts of this clonotype. This chain connects TRBV20-1 to TRBJ2-3; D may match TRBD1 or TRBD2 (6 bases each). Between the trimmed V and J ends, which lost 6 bases and 4 bases, there was a span of 14 bases. CDR1 and CDR2 from the germline V gene are DFQATT and SNEGSKA (reference sequence). The CDR3 covers 13 residues. CDR3 sequence (DNA): TGCAGTGCCTTAGTGAGGGGGGCAGATACGCAGTATTTT. Amino acid sequence: CSALVRGADTQYF.

This clonotype was found many times. The chain links TRBV27 to TRBJ2-1; D may match TRBD1 or TRBD2 (5 bases each). V lost 5 bases to trimming and J lost 2 bases, with 16 bases between them. This CDR3 has 16 residues. The germline gives CDR1 MNHEY, CDR2 SMNVEV (reference sequence). CDR3 in DNA: TGTGCCAGCAGTCCCTCGGTCGGGGACGCCTACAATGAGCAGTTCTTC. Amino acid sequence: CASSPSVGDAYNEQFF.

This clonotype came up many times. V and J are TRBV5-1 and TRBJ1-5, with D unclear. V lost 5 bases to trimming and J lost 0 bases, with 6 bases between them. Germline loops: CDR1 SGHRS, CDR2 YFSETQ. This CDR3 has 13 amino acids. This CDR3 reads CASRRDSNQPQHF. For the CDR3, the DNA is TGCGCCAGCAGGAGAGATAGCAATCAGCCCCAGCATTTT.